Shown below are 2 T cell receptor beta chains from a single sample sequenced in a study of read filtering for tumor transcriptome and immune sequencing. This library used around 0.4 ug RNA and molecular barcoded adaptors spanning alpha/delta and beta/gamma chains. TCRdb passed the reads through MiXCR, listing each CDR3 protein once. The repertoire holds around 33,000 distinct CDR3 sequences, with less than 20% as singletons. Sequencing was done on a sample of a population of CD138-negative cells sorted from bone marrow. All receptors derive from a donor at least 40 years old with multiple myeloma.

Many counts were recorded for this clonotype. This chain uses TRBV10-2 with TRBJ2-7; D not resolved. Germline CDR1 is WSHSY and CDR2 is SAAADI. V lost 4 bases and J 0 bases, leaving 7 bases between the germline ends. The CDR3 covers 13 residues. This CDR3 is CASSGAVSYEQYF. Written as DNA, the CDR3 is TGCGCCAGCAGTGGGGCGGTCTCCTACGAGCAGTACTTC.

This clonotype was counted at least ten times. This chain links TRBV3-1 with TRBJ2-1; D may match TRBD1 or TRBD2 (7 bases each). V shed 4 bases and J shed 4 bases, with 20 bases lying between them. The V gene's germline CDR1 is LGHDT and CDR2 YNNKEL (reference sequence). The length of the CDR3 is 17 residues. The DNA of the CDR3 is TGTGCCAGCAGCCCTCAGGGGGGGGGGGCCATGTACAATGAGCAGTTCTTC. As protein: CASSPQGGGAMYNEQFF.